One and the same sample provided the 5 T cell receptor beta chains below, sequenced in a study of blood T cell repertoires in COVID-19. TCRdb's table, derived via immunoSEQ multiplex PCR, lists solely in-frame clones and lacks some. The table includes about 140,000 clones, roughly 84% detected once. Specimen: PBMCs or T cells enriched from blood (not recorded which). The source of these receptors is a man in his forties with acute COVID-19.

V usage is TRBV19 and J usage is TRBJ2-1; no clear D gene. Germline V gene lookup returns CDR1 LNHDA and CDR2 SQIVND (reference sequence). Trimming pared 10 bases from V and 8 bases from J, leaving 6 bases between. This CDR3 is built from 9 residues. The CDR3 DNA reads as TGTGCCAAGACTGATGAGCAGTTCTTC. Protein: CAKTDEQFF.

The CDR3 region is CASSSTAAGGSYEQYF. As DNA, the CDR3 is TGTGCCAGCAGTTCAACCGCGGCGGGAGGTTCCTACGAGCAGTACTTC. The gene calls are TRBV27 and TRBJ2-7; TRBD2 matches 8 bases. V dropped 4 bases and J dropped 1; count of bases not matched to a gene: 9. This CDR3 has 16 amino acids. Germline loops: CDR1 MNHEY, CDR2 SMNVEV (reference sequence).

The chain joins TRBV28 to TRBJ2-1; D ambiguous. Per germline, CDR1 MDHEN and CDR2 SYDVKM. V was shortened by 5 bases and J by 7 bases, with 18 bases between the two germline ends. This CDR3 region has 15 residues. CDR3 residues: CASSLTPYGLNEQFF. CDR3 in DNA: TGTGCCAGCAGTCTGACTCCGTATGGGTTAAATGAGCAGTTCTTC. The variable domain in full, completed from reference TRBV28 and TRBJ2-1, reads DVKVTQSSRYLVKRTGEKVFLECVQDMDHENMFWYRQDPGLGLRLIYFSYDVKMKEKGDIPEGYSVSREKKERFSLILESASTNQTSMYLCASSLTPYGLNEQFFGPGTRLTVL.

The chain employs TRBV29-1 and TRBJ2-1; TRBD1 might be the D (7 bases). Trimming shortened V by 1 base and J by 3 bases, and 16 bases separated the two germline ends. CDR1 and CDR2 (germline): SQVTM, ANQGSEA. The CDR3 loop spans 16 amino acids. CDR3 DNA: TGCAGCGTTGAAGGCGGGTCAGGGGGGCACTACAATGAGCAGTTCTTC. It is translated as CSVEGGSGGHYNEQFF.

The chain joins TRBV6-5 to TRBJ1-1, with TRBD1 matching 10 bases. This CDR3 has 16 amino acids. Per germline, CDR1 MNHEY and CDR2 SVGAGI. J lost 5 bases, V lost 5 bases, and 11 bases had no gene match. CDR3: CASSHWTGGGETEAFF. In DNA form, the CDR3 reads TGTGCCAGCAGTCACTGGACAGGGGGGGGAGAGACTGAAGCTTTCTTT.